The present entry profiles one T cell receptor (beta chain) with its context. Trimming shortened V by 10 bases and J by 2 bases, and 9 bases separated the two germline ends. Germline-derived CDR1 and CDR2 are MNHEY and SVGAGI. This CDR3 is built from 12 residues. The data are from a study of control samples from healthy donors and cancer patients. The data were produced by immunoSEQ multiplex PCR, yet TCRdb's version contains in-frame clones alone and is incomplete. The table lists 55,000 to 65,000 clones, about 90% of them singletons. The sequence was collected from a woman aged 55-75 years with lung cancer. Material for sequencing was PBMCs. The chain links TRBV6-5 to TRBJ1-3; unclear D gene. The CDR3 region has the DNA TGTGCCACCGAAACGGCTGGAAACACCATATATTTT. Its protein product is CATETAGNTIYF.